Listed here are 7 T cell receptor beta chains from one sample, sequenced in a study of cytomegalovirus exposure and HLA in healthy donors. PCR amplification relied on 60 Vbeta primers (plus 13 Jbeta primers). Data came from immunoSEQ multiplex PCR; TCRdb stores just in-frame clones and leaves some out. The profile covers more than 65,000 clones, with around 76% appearing a single time and 5.9% taken by the ten largest. The sequenced sample consisted of PBMCs. The receptors shown here come from a young man in good health and CMV-seropositive.

The table lists this clone with a few counts. The CDR3 bases are TGTGCCAGCAGTGAAGTGGGCGGGAGACTGTGGGAGCAGTACTTC. This gives the protein CASSEVGGRLWEQYF. The V gene is TRBV6-1, the J gene TRBJ2-7; 7 nucleotides line up with TRBD2. V lost 1 base to trimming and J lost 7 bases; unmatched junction nucleotides: 10. CDR1 is MNHNS and CDR2 is SASEGT in the germline V gene. The CDR3 runs 15 residues.

The chain employs TRBV28 and TRBJ2-1; maybe TRBD2 (6 bases). With 7 bases removed from V and 7 bases from J, the gap between germline ends came to 20 bases. Germline loops: CDR1 MDHEN, CDR2 SYDVKM. This CDR3 comprises 15 residues. The DNA of the CDR3 is TGTGCCAGCACGATAGCGGAAGCGGATCGAAATGAGCAGTTCTTC. Encoded protein: CASTIAEADRNEQFF. Variable domain in full (rest from reference TRBV28 and TRBJ2-1): DVKVTQSSRYLVKRTGEKVFLECVQDMDHENMFWYRQDPGLGLRLIYFSYDVKMKEKGDIPEGYSVSREKKERFSLILESASTNQTSMYLCASTIAEADRNEQFFGPGTRLTVL.

This chain links TRBV15 with TRBJ2-5; no definite D call. Deletions cut 0 bases from V and 3 bases from J, with 5 bases between. This CDR3 is 13 amino acids long. Germline V gene data show CDR1 as LNHNV and CDR2 as YYDKDF (reference sequence). CDR3 bases: TGTGCCACCAGCAGAGATCAGAAAGAGACCCAGTACTTC. Protein sequence: CATSRDQKETQYF.

The rearrangement joins TRBV7-2 to TRBJ2-1, with 10 bases lining up with TRBD2. V lost 8 bases and J lost 5; bases outside the gene matches: 6. This CDR3 comprises 14 residues. CDR1 SGHTA and CDR2 FQGNSA come from the germline V gene. DNA of the CDR3: TGTGCCAGCGAAGGACTAGCGGTTAACAATGAGCAGTTCTTC. This gives the protein CASEGLAVNNEQFF.

The chain combines TRBV6-1 with TRBJ2-2, with D possibly matching TRBD1 (6 bases). Germline V lookup: CDR1 MNHNS, CDR2 SASEGT. The CDR3 totals 15 residues. Trimming left V 3 bases short and J 6 bases short, with 14 bases between. The CDR3 DNA follows: TGTGCCAGCAGTGATACAGGGTCCCCCCCCGGGGAGCTGTTTTTT. It encodes CASSDTGSPPGELFF.

The V and J genes are TRBV18 and TRBJ1-4; TRBD1 matches at 9 bases. Germline CDR1 reads KGHSH; CDR2 reads LQKENI. Losses at the gene ends were 2 bases for V and 8 bases for J; bases not matched to a gene: 6. This CDR3 has 15 residues. The CDR3 loop reads CASSPTQDRGEKLFF. As DNA, the CDR3 is TGTGCCAGCTCACCAACTCAGGACAGGGGAGAAAAACTGTTTTTT.

CDR3 amino acids: CASSTRTGRQYF. CDR3 sequence (DNA): TGTGCCAGTAGTACCCGGACAGGCCGGCAGTACTTC. This rearrangement joins TRBV19 to TRBJ2-7; TRBD1 agrees at 7 bases. Germline CDR1 LNHDA, CDR2 SQIVND (reference sequence). The CDR3 is 12 amino acids. Germline trimming cut 4 bases from V and 9 bases from J; bases unmatched to any gene: 6. Supplemented by reference TRBV19 and TRBJ2-7, the full variable domain reads DGGITQSPKYLFRKEGQNVTLSCEQNLNHDAMYWYRQDPGQGLRLIYYSQIVNDFQKGDIAEGYSVSREKKESFPLTVTSAQKNPTAFYLCASSTRTGRQYFGPGTRLTVT.